This T cell receptor beta chain stems from a study of response to subunit inactivated influenza vaccine (dated by TCRdb to 2016 to 2018). Concerning the study at large: Deep quantitative profiling of the T cell receptor repertoire was used in the study to follow responses to a trivalent subunit inactivated influenza vaccine.

This sample's time point label indicates: 45 days after influenza vaccine administration. At least ten counts were recorded for this clonotype. Its binding antigen is unknown. Per-base qualities were not stored, and no clone one base away is much larger. CDR1 and CDR2, looked up from the germline V gene, are MNHNS and SASEGT. The CDR3 goes from the cysteine to the phenylalanine over 13 residues. Here the CDR3 DNA is all that survives: 39 bases in frame from base 1. V has 5 bases trimmed and J has 14 bases trimmed; junction bases matching no gene number 9. Libraries were prepared through RT-PCR. The listed sequencing device is Illumina HiSeq 2500. TCRdb reran the public reads through fastp at Q25 and MiXCR, keeping productive beta chains. Rows are combined by CDR3 protein, so each entry shows the most common genes and DNA. The sample data list some 500,000 distinct CDR3 sequences, and roughly 13% of these were observed just once. The ten largest clones represent roughly 13% of the sample.

General findings and caveats noted by the study authors: According to the authors, only a limited number of new T cells may be recruited by each seasonal influenza vaccination.

The TCR comes from a man in his fifties who received an inactivated influenza vaccine. Donor details come from another sample of the same person, matched by shared clones. The rearrangement combines TRBV6-1 with TRBJ2-1; 10 middle bases align to TRBD1. The sequences come from PBMCs from blood, collected roughly 46 days after vaccination. The bases are TGTGCCAGCAGTACCCGGGACAGGGGAAGAGAGTTCTTC. Its protein is CASSTRDRGREFF.